The next 21 T cell receptor beta chains were all read from a single sample in a study of human T cells and chemical hapten exposure. Each CDR3 protein is one row after TCRdb ran MiXCR on the RACE reads. The sample lists more than 70,000 distinct CDR3 sequences; about 8.5% were seen once. Time point given: pre-sensitization, week 0. Noted treatment: therapeutic diphenylcyclopropenone sensitization with weekly scalp DPC. The sample consisted of whole blood, taken in connection with sensitization to the hapten diphenylcyclopropenone (DPC). The receptors stem from a man aged 35-49 years with alopecia areata. Some clones in this sample may be carry-over from other donors' samples.

This clonotype has a count of ten or more. The chain is built from TRBV9 and TRBJ2-1; TRBD2 matches 10 bases. Germline-derived CDR1 and CDR2 are SGDLS and YYNGEE. The trim removed 2 bases at V and 6 bases at J, leaving 8 bases unmatched. The length of the CDR3 is 16 residues. The CDR3 sequence: CASSVYITSGANEQFF. The CDR3 DNA reads as TGTGCCAGCAGCGTCTATATTACTAGCGGGGCCAATGAGCAGTTCTTC.

The rearrangement links TRBV11-3 to TRBJ2-1; 8 bases fit TRBD2. The CDR3 spans 13 residues. Trimming at V came to 8 bases and at J to 7 bases, leaving 7 bases not matched to a gene. Germline V gene lookup returns CDR1 SGHNT and CDR2 YENEEA. This CDR3 is CASGAGGRNEQFF. CDR3 bases: TGTGCCAGCGGGGCGGGAGGTAGGAATGAGCAGTTCTTC.

This clonotype has a count of ten or more. For the CDR3, the DNA is TGTGCCAGCAGCTTAGAAGCGGGACTGGGCAATGAGCAGTTCTTC. Its protein product is CASSLEAGLGNEQFF. V usage is TRBV7-2 and J usage is TRBJ2-1, with 7 positions matching TRBD2. V lost 1 base to trimming and J lost 6 bases; unmatched junction nucleotides: 6. The CDR3 length is 15 residues. Germline V lookup: CDR1 SGHTA, CDR2 FQGNSA.

V usage is TRBV10-3 and J usage is TRBJ2-3, with D possibly being TRBD2 (5 bases). The CDR3 runs 14 residues. Germline CDR1 reads ENHRY; CDR2 reads SYGVKD. V lost 2 bases to trimming and J lost 2 bases, with 8 bases between them. The CDR3 nucleotides are TGTGCCATCAGTGAGGGGAGCCCCACAGATACGCAGTATTTT. Residues: CAISEGSPTDTQYF.

The gene calls are TRBV5-6 and TRBJ2-3; the D gene is possibly TRBD2 (6 bases). The ends were cut back, 4 bases at V and 2 bases at J, with 14 bases in the middle. Germline values: CDR1 SGHDT, CDR2 YYEEEE. The length of the CDR3 is 15 residues. CDR3 DNA sequence: TGTGCCAGCAGCGAGGGACTCCAGAACACAGATACGCAGTATTTT. It yields the protein CASSEGLQNTDTQYF.

This clonotype came up a few times. V is TRBV29-1 and J is TRBJ2-1, with a possible D match to TRBD1 (5 bases). The ends were cut back, 7 bases at V and 2 bases at J, with 15 bases in the middle. The CDR3 is 14 residues long. The germline V gene has CDR1 SQVTM and CDR2 ANQGSEA. This CDR3 reads CSGGLDTAYNEQFF. CDR3 in DNA: TGCAGCGGTGGCTTGGACACAGCCTACAATGAGCAGTTCTTC.

This chain connects TRBV12-3 or TRBV12-4 to TRBJ2-7; 7 positions agree with TRBD2. The length of the CDR3 is 11 residues. Losses at the gene ends were 2 bases for V and 12 bases for J; bases not matched to a gene: 4. The CDR3 nucleotides are TGTGCCAGCAGTTTATTCGGGAGGCTGTACTTC. Translation: CASSLFGRLYF.

This clonotype was seen more than once but under ten times. The gene calls are TRBV5-1 and TRBJ1-2; D unresolved. The CDR3 totals 16 residues. Trimming took 2 bases from V and 0 from J, leaving 14 bases between them. Germline V gene sequence: CDR1 SGHRS, CDR2 YFSETQ. The CDR3 DNA is TGCGCCAGCAGCTTAATTCAAAGGGCCGCTAACTATGGCTACACCTTC. Translating gives CASSLIQRAANYGYTF. Using reference TRBV5-1 and TRBJ1-2 for the parts outside the CDR3, the full variable domain is KAGVTQTPRYLIKTRGQQVTLSCSPISGHRSVSWYQQTPGQGLQFLFEYFSETQRNKGNFPGRFSGRQFSNSRSEMNVSTLELGDSALYLCASSLIQRAANYGYTFGSGTRLTVV.

This clonotype was observed at least ten times. The gene calls are TRBV19 and TRBJ2-5; 13 bases align to TRBD2. Germline CDR1 and CDR2: LNHDA and SQIVND (reference sequence). V was pared by 9 bases and J by 2 bases, with 6 bases of the junction left unmatched. The CDR3 is 15 residues long. This CDR3 reads CASSPGLAGQETQYF. The CDR3 coding sequence is TGTGCCAGCAGCCCGGGACTAGCGGGACAAGAGACCCAGTACTTC.

This clonotype occurred many times. The V and J genes are TRBV7-2 and TRBJ2-4, with D maybe TRBD1 (6 bases). CDR3 length: 14 residues. Germline-derived CDR1 and CDR2 are SGHTA and FQGNSA. V lost 1 base and J lost 5, with 9 bases in between. CDR3 in amino acids: CASSLDRVENIQYF. The CDR3 coding sequence is TGTGCCAGCAGCTTAGACAGGGTCGAAAACATTCAGTACTTC.

This clonotype was counted at least ten times. The chain links TRBV28 to TRBJ1-5; D gene uncertain. Looked up from germline, CDR1 is MDHEN and CDR2 is SYDVKM. This CDR3 contains 15 residues. The V end lost 5 bases, the J end lost 2 bases, and 13 bases lay between the germline ends. The CDR3 DNA reads TGTGCCAGCAGTCCCTCCTCCCAGCGCAATCAGCCCCAGCATTTT. Translating gives CASSPSSQRNQPQHF.

This chain links TRBV20-1 with TRBJ2-3; TRBD2 aligns across 9 bases. Trimming at V came to 0 bases and at J to 2 bases, leaving 6 bases not matched to a gene. Germline CDR1 is DFQATT and CDR2 is SNEGSKA (reference sequence). The CDR3 runs to 16 residues. The CDR3 sequence: CSARDPRGRATDTQYF. The DNA of the CDR3 is TGCAGTGCTAGAGATCCGCGCGGGAGGGCCACAGATACGCAGTATTTT.

This clonotype was seen a handful of times. V and J are TRBV10-3 and TRBJ2-3; D is perhaps TRBD1 or TRBD2 (5 bases each). V lost 3 bases to trimming and J lost 2 bases, with 18 bases between them. CDR3 length equals 17 residues. Germline V gene data show CDR1 as ENHRY and CDR2 as SYGVKD. The CDR3 here is CAISDEGTVPYTDTQYF. The CDR3 DNA follows: TGTGCCATCAGTGACGAAGGGACGGTCCCCTACACAGATACGCAGTATTTT.

This clonotype was recorded many times. The chain carries TRBV5-1 and TRBJ2-4; TRBD2 matches at 10 bases. This CDR3 region has 16 residues. CDR1 is SGHRS and CDR2 is YFSETQ in the germline V gene. The ends lost 4 bases at V and 10 bases at J; junction bases unmatched: 14. The CDR3 DNA sequence: TGCGCCAGCAGCCGAGATAGCGGGAGGAGGGCCAATATTCAGTACTTC. It codes for CASSRDSGRRANIQYF. Variable domain in full (rest from reference TRBV5-1 and TRBJ2-4): KAGVTQTPRYLIKTRGQQVTLSCSPISGHRSVSWYQQTPGQGLQFLFEYFSETQRNKGNFPGRFSGRQFSNSRSEMNVSTLELGDSALYLCASSRDSGRRANIQYFGAGTRLSVL.

This clonotype was recorded at least ten times. The rearrangement joins TRBV30 to TRBJ1-5; 12 nucleotides match TRBD1. CDR3 length equals 17 residues. The V gene end was trimmed by 3 bases and the J gene end by 1 base; junction bases not matched to a gene: 7. The V gene's germline CDR1 is GTSNPN and CDR2 SVGIG (reference sequence). DNA for the CDR3: TGTGCCTGGAGATCGGGACAGGGGGCAATCAGCAATCAGCCCCAGCATTTT. Protein sequence: CAWRSGQGAISNQPQHF.

V is TRBV20-1 and J is TRBJ2-3; 10 nucleotides match TRBD2. From germline, CDR1 is DFQATT and CDR2 SNEGSKA (reference sequence). This CDR3 spans 15 amino acids. Trimming cost V 0 bases and J 8 bases; bases outside gene matches: 8. CDR3 amino acids: CSAREASGSGVTQYF. CDR3 DNA sequence: TGCAGTGCTAGAGAGGCTAGCGGGAGTGGAGTTACGCAGTATTTT.

This chain connects TRBV28 to TRBJ2-7, with a tentative D call TRBD2 (6 bases). Germline V gene data show CDR1 as MDHEN and CDR2 as SYDVKM. This CDR3 contains 16 residues. Trimming left V 6 bases short and J 0 bases short, with 18 bases between. CDR3 loop: CASRPPRVTSSYEQYF. As DNA, the CDR3 is TGTGCCAGCAGACCGCCAAGGGTGACTAGCTCCTACGAGCAGTACTTC.

This chain links TRBV23-1 with TRBJ2-4; TRBD1 might be the D (6 bases). TRBV23-1 carries the ORF label, with uncertain function. The length of the CDR3 is 11 residues. CDR3 residues: CATGPKNIQYF. In nucleotides, the CDR3 is TGCGCTACAGGGCCCAAAAACATTCAGTACTTC.

This clonotype was detected ten times or more. The CDR3 DNA reads TGCAGCGTTGCCGGGGATAGCAATCAGCCCCAGCATTTT. Amino acids: CSVAGDSNQPQHF. V is TRBV29-1 and J is TRBJ1-5; D gene unclear. Trimming stripped 4 bases from V and 0 bases from J, with 7 bases between. This CDR3 spans 13 amino acids. Per the germline V gene, CDR1 is SQVTM and CDR2 is ANQGSEA.

The rearrangement uses TRBV28 and TRBJ1-2, with unresolved D. This CDR3 spans 14 amino acids. Trimming removed 2 bases at V and 8 bases at J, with 15 bases between. CDR1 is MDHEN, CDR2 SYDVKM, per germline. The CDR3 protein is CASSLRLSFGGYTF. The CDR3 region has the DNA TGTGCCAGCAGTTTAAGGTTATCGTTCGGAGGCTACACCTTC.

The sample holds many counts of this clonotype. The V call is TRBV13, the J call TRBJ2-3; D unresolved. Germline assignment: CDR1 PRHDT and CDR2 FYEKMQ (reference sequence). The V end was cut by 0 bases, the J end by 2 bases, with 6 bases between. This CDR3 comprises 14 residues. The chain's CDR3 is CASSLGRLTDTQYF. The DNA of the CDR3 is TGTGCCAGCAGCTTAGGCCGTCTCACAGATACGCAGTATTTT.